The clone carrying this T cell receptor beta chain was detected many times. No antigen is known for it. The data are from a study of T cell repertoires in cytomegalovirus infection. The study, taken as a whole, reports: What dominated the ex vivo response were HLA-C-restricted CMV-specific TCR beta clonotypes.

TCRdb ran MiXCR on the reads and lists one entry per CDR3 protein. This table has 450,000 to 550,000 distinct CDR3 sequences, approximately 15% appearing once. The trim removed 4 bases at V and 0 bases at J, leaving 14 bases unmatched. From germline, CDR1 is SEHNR and CDR2 FQNEAQ (reference sequence). The CDR3 consists of 18 residues. Sample: CD8+ T cells from PBMCs. This receptor was obtained from a human donor in good health (CMV status not recorded). Some clones in this sample may be carry-over from other donors' samples. The chain couples TRBV7-9 to TRBJ2-7; 8 nucleotides agree with TRBD2. The CDR3 is CASSSLNLAGASSYEQYF. In DNA form, the CDR3 reads TGTGCCAGCAGCTCCCTTAATCTAGCGGGTGCGAGCTCCTACGAGCAGTACTTC.